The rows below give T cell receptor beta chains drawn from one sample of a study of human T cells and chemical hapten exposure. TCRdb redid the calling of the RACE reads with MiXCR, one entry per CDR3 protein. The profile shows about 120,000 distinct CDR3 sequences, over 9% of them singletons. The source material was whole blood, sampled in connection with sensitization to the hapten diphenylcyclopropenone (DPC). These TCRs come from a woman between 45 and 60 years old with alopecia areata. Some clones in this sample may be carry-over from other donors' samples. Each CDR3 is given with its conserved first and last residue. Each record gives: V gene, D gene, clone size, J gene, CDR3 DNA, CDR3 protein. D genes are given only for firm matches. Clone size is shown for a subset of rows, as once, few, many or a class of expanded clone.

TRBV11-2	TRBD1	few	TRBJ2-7	TGTGCCAGCAGCGGGTGGACAGGCCCCTACGAGCAGTACTTC	CASSGWTGPYEQYF
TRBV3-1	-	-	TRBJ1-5	TGTGCCAGCAGCCAAGGGCCAGGTCGGTTCGGTCAGCCCCAGCATTTT	CASSQGPGRFGQPQHF
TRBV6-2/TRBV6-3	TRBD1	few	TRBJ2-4	TGTGCCAGCAATTTGGGACAGGGGGGGAACATTCAGTACTTC	CASNLGQGGNIQYF
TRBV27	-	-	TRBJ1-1	TGTGCCAGCGCCGGACCTCCGGGTTCAATACTGGGCACTGAAGCTTTCTTT	CASAGPPGSILGTEAFF
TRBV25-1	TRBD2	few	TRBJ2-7	TGTGCCAGCACACCAACTAGCGCTCCCTACGAGCAGTACTTC	CASTPTSAPYEQYF
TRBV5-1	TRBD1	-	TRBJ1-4	TGCGCCAGCAGCCTGGGACAGGGGGATGAAAAACTGTTTTTT	CASSLGQGDEKLFF
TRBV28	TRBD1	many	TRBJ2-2	TGTGCCAGCAGCGGCGGACAGGGACCGTCCGGGGAGCTGTTTTTT	CASSGGQGPSGELFF
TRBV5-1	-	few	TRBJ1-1	TGCGCCAGCAGCTTGGATTTGGGCATAATGAACACTGAAGCTTTCTTT	CASSLDLGIMNTEAFF
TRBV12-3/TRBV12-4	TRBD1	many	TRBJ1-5	TGTGCCAGCACCATGACAGGGTGGATTCAGCCCCAGCATTTT	CASTMTGWIQPQHF
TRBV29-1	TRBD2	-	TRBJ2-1	TGCAGCGCCGGGACTAGCGGGAGGGACTACAATGAGCAGTTCTTC	CSAGTSGRDYNEQFF
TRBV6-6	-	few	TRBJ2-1	TGTGCCAGCAGCCAAGGAGTCGGGAGTCGGAATGAGCAGTTCTTC	CASSQGVGSRNEQFF
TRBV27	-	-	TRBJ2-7	TGTGCCAGCAGTAGAGAGATCGCCACCGAGCAGTACTTC	CASSREIATEQYF
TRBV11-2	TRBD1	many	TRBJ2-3	TGTGCCAGCAGCTTAGGGACAGGGGGGACGTATTTT	CASSLGTGGTYF
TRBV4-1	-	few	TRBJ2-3	TGCGCCAGCAGCTCAATGGGGGGGGCTAGCACAGATACGCAGTATTTT	CASSSMGGASTDTQYF
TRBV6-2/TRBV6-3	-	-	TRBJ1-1	TGTGCCAGCAGTTGGATGAACACTGAAGCTTTCTTT	CASSWMNTEAFF
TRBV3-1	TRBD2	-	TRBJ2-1	TGTGCCAGCAGCCAAGATATGCGCGGGGGGGTCAATGAGCAGTTCTTC	CASSQDMRGGVNEQFF
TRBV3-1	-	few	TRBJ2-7	TGTGCCAGCAGCCAAGGGGCCATGAGCTCCTACGAGCAGTACTTC	CASSQGAMSSYEQYF
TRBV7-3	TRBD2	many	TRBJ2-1	TGTGCCAGCAGCTTAGGACTAGCGGGGGTTGAGCAGTTCTTC	CASSLGLAGVEQFF
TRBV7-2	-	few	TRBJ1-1	TGTGCCAGCAGCTTAGAGGGCAGGGGCCTCACTGAAGCTTTCTTT	CASSLEGRGLTEAFF
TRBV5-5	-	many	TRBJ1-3	TGTGCCAGCACCCGATCTGGAAACACCATATATTTT	CASTRSGNTIYF
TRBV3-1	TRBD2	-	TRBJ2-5	TGTGCCAGCAGCCGACGGACTAGCGCCAACCAAGAGACCCAGTACTTC	CASSRRTSANQETQYF
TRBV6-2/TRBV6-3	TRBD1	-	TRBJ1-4	TGTGCCAGCACTCACCCCGGGACAGCAAATGAAAAACTGTTTTTT	CASTHPGTANEKLFF
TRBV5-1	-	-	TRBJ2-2	TGCGCCAGCAGCCTGACACCGAACACCGGGGAGCTGTTTTTT	CASSLTPNTGELFF
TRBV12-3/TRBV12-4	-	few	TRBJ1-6	TGTGCCAGCAGTTTAATTCAGGGACGATCACCCCTCCACTTT	CASSLIQGRSPLHF
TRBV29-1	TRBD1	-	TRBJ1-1	TGCAGCGTAAGGACAGGGGGCCTTGAAGCTTTCTTT	CSVRTGGLEAFF
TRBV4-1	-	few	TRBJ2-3	TGCGCCAGCAGCCGAAACGTGCAGGATACGCAGTATTTT	CASSRNVQDTQYF
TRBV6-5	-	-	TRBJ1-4	TGTGCCAGCAGTTACGGAGAGGGCTATGAAAAACTGTTTTTT	CASSYGEGYEKLFF
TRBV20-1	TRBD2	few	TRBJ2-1	TGCAGTGCTAGAGATAGGAACTCGACTAGCGGGATTTACAATGAGCAGTTCTTC	CSARDRNSTSGIYNEQFF